The entry below describes one T cell receptor (beta chain). This sample stems from a study of T cell responses to AZD1222 COVID-19 vaccine. Trimming took 5 bases from V and 0 from J, leaving 8 bases between them. CDR1 and CDR2 (germline): MNHEY, SVGEGT. CDR3 length: 14 amino acids. Assay used: immunoSEQ multiplex PCR; TCRdb lists only in-frame clones, some missing. This sample carries 100,000 or so clones, 87% of them seen once, and the ten largest clones take 3% to 3.5%. The source is an adult in good health. The sequencing here drew on peripheral blood, taken on day 0 of AZD1222 vaccination. The rearrangement links TRBV6-2 or TRBV6-3 to TRBJ1-3; TRBD1 might be the D (6 bases). CDR3 DNA sequence: TGTGCCAGCAGTACAGGGTCCTCTGGAAACACCATATATTTT. Translation: CASSTGSSGNTIYF.